The subject of this entry is one TCR beta chain. The CDR3 is made up of 18 amino acids. V gave up 0 bases and J gave up 0 bases; unmatched junction bases: 10. Germline CDR1 MGHRA, CDR2 YSYEKL. These data originate in a study of neoadjuvant anti-PD-1 for oral cavity cancer. Study context: Around day 43, patients without progression received a fourth nivolumab dose before surgery.

Using immunoSEQ multiplex PCR, the repertoire was profiled, and TCRdb retains in-frame clones only, with some absent. The sample yields some 61,000 clones, 80% to 90% seen once. The time point denotes: after neoadjuvant nivolumab, at surgical resection. Analysis of PBMCs was direct, with no culture step. V gene TRBV4-1 combines with J gene TRBJ2-7, with 8 bases lining up with TRBD1. The TCR originated in a person aged 40 to 85 with oral cavity squamous cell carcinoma. Here the sequenced sample was PBMCs, taken after nivolumab (anti-PD-1) treatment. The chain's CDR3 is CASSQDSGTGLSSYEQYF. The CDR3 coding sequence is TGCGCCAGCAGCCAAGATTCCGGGACAGGTCTTAGCTCCTACGAGCAGTACTTC.